One sample yielded the 13 T cell receptor beta chains listed below, sequenced in a study of cytomegalovirus exposure and HLA in healthy donors. Primers for the PCR totalled 60 Vbeta and 13 Jbeta. The protocol was immunoSEQ multiplex PCR, while the TCRdb copy is restricted to in-frame clones and leaves out a portion. The sample contains more than 90,000 clones, around three quarters of which appear only once. The sequencing input was PBMCs. These receptors all stem from a man between 25 and 39 years old in good health and CMV-seronegative.

The chain uses TRBV5-1 and TRBJ1-2; 9 nucleotides agree with TRBD1. The V gene's germline CDR1 is SGHRS and CDR2 YFSETQ. V lost 2 bases, J lost 7 bases, and 9 bases stayed unmatched. This CDR3 is built from 15 residues. CDR3: CASSFNRGRGSGYTF. For the CDR3, the DNA is TGCGCCAGCAGCTTCAACAGGGGGCGAGGTAGTGGCTACACCTTC.

This clone appeared a few times. The chain carries TRBV4-1 and TRBJ1-2; 11 bases line up with TRBD1. The V and J ends lost 5 bases and 4 bases, in that order; junction bases with no gene match: 12. This CDR3 spans 17 amino acids. Germline-derived CDR1 and CDR2 are MGHRA and YSYEKL. CDR3 sequence reads: CASSTGQGAVVGYGYTF. The CDR3 region has the DNA TGCGCCAGCAGCACCGGACAGGGGGCAGTTGTTGGCTATGGCTACACCTTC.

This clone was recorded only once. The chain recombines TRBV6-1 with TRBJ2-1; 11 positions agree with TRBD2. After removal of 6 bases from V and 7 bases from J, the junction contained 2 bases not matched to a gene. CDR1 and CDR2 (germline): MNHNS, SASEGT. This CDR3 region has 13 residues. CDR3 protein: CASRVAGGNEQFF. The CDR3 region has the DNA TGTGCCAGCAGAGTAGCGGGAGGGAATGAGCAGTTCTTC.

The V call is TRBV4-3, the J call TRBJ2-7, with D tentatively TRBD2 (6 bases). CDR1 is LGHNA, CDR2 YSLEER, per germline. V was clipped by 1 base and J by 2 bases, with 12 bases between them. The length of the CDR3 is 15 residues. Here the CDR3 DNA reads TGCGCCAGCAGCCAAGGGGGACTGGGGGCCTACGAGCAGTACTTC. Its translation: CASSQGGLGAYEQYF.

The rearrangement links TRBV7-9 to TRBJ1-2; tentatively, D is TRBD1 (5 bases). Per the germline V gene, CDR1 is SEHNR and CDR2 is FQNEAQ (reference sequence). Between the trimmed V and J ends, which lost 5 bases and 7 bases, there was a span of 14 bases. This CDR3 is built from 13 residues. CDR3 residues: CASSPDSRIGYTF. The CDR3 coding sequence is TGTGCCAGCAGCCCCGACAGCAGGATTGGCTACACCTTC.

CDR3 residues: CASSSDRDYTNTDTQYF. DNA of the CDR3: TGTGCCAGCAGCTCGGACAGGGACTACACCAACACAGATACGCAGTATTTT. V usage is TRBV5-4 and J usage is TRBJ2-3; D is possibly TRBD1 (8 bases). Germline V gene lookup returns CDR1 SGHNT and CDR2 YYREEE (reference sequence). V lost 3 bases to trimming and J lost 2 bases, with 19 bases between them. There are 17 residues in the CDR3.

This sequence joins TRBV9 and TRBJ2-1, with 8 bases fitting TRBD1. With 4 bases clipped from V and 4 bases from J, the junction kept 1 base outside the gene matches. Germline V CDR1 and CDR2: SGDLS, YYNGEE. The CDR3 loop spans 13 amino acids. The chain's CDR3 is CASSRQGYNEQFF. The DNA of the CDR3 is TGTGCCAGCAGCCGACAGGGGTACAATGAGCAGTTCTTC. The full variable domain, in which reference TRBV9 and TRBJ2-1 provide the parts outside the CDR3, is DSGVTQTPKHLITATGQRVTLRCSPRSGDLSVYWYQQSLDQGLQFLIQYYNGEERAKGNILERFSAQQFPDLHSELNLSSLELGDSALYFCASSRQGYNEQFFGPGTRLTVL.

The chain recombines TRBV28 with TRBJ2-7, with TRBD1 identical over 7 bases. J gave up 0 bases and V 1 base, and 6 bases lay outside the gene matches. CDR3 size: 16 residues. Germline CDR1 and CDR2: MDHEN and SYDVKM. CDR3 residues: CASSLFTGASSYEQYV. The CDR3, as DNA: TGTGCCAGCAGTTTATTTACAGGGGCAAGCTCCTACGAGCAGTACGTC.

This clone was detected only a few times. The CDR3 DNA reads TGCGCCAGCTCGGGGGGCAGGATTAATGAAAAACTGTTTTTT. Translated: CASSGGRINEKLFF. The rearrangement joins TRBV5-1 to TRBJ1-4, with a weak D call TRBD1 (6 bases). Trimming shortened V by 7 bases and J by 4 bases, and 14 bases separated the two germline ends. Germline V CDR1 and CDR2: SGHRS, YFSETQ. CDR3 size: 14 residues.

This clone was found once. This chain uses TRBV11-2 with TRBJ2-1; D not certain. The germline CDR1 and CDR2 sequences are SGHAT and FQNNGV. This CDR3 contains 18 residues. Trimming took 1 base from V and 0 from J, leaving 16 bases between them. CDR3 DNA: TGTGCCAGCAGCTTAGGATTGAGGCCGTCGAGCTCCTACAATGAGCAGTTCTTC. Amino acids: CASSLGLRPSSSYNEQFF. Full variable domain (rest looked up from reference TRBV11-2 and TRBJ2-1): EAGVAQSPRYKIIEKRQSVAFWCNPISGHATLYWYQQILGQGPKLLIQFQNNGVVDDSQLPKDRFSAERLKGVDSTLKIQPAKLEDSAVYLCASSLGLRPSSSYNEQFFGPGTRLTVL.

Remarks on this clone: A read error may account for a junction end that differs from germline. V usage is TRBV7-9 and J usage is TRBJ1-2; D is undetermined. Germline values: CDR1 SEHNR, CDR2 FQNEAQ (reference sequence). CDR3 length: 14 amino acids. DNA for the CDR3: TGTTCCAGCAGCTTAACCGTAGCCTTAGGTGGCTACACCTTC. It yields the protein CSSSLTVALGGYTF. Full variable domain (remainder filled in from reference TRBV7-9 and TRBJ1-2): DTGVSQNPRHKITKRGQNVTFRCDPISEHNRLYWYRQTLGQGPEFLTYFQNEAQLEKSRLLSDRFSAERPKGSFSTLEIQRTEQGDSAMYLCSSSLTVALGGYTFGSGTRLTVV.

CDR3 in amino acids: CASSASTGFDYGYTF. CDR3 DNA: TGTGCCAGCAGCGCCTCCACAGGGTTTGACTATGGCTACACCTTC. This chain uses TRBV9 with TRBJ1-2, with a tentative D call TRBD1 (6 bases). Germline V gives CDR1 SGDLS, CDR2 YYNGEE. V lost 3 bases, J lost 3 bases, and 15 bases lay in between. This CDR3 is built from 15 residues.

The V gene is TRBV5-1, the J gene TRBJ2-7; 9 bases agree with TRBD2. The V gene end was trimmed by 0 bases and the J gene end by 5 bases; junction bases not matched to a gene: 12. The length of the CDR3 is 17 residues. In germline, CDR1 is SGHRS, CDR2 YFSETQ. The DNA for the CDR3 is TGCGCCAGCAGCTTGGTTGCGGGGGGGTTGAGCGGCCACGAGCAGTACTTC. Amino acid sequence: CASSLVAGGLSGHEQYF.